The subject of this entry is one TCR beta chain. The entry originates in a study of cytomegalovirus exposure and HLA in healthy donors. Among the donors, all were healthy bone marrow donors. Despite likely unrecorded immune exposures, the donors were nominally healthy at the time of sampling. The PCR used 60 Vbeta and 13 Jbeta primers. Assay used: immunoSEQ multiplex PCR; TCRdb lists only in-frame clones, some missing. Counted here are about 140,000 clones, around 82% occurring once; the ten biggest clones make up about 3.2%. J lost 6 bases, V lost 6 bases, and 7 bases had no gene match. Germline V gene sequence: CDR1 MNHNS, CDR2 SASEGT. The CDR3 is 15 amino acids.

Sequencing was done on a sample of PBMCs. This clonotype originated in a man between 18 and 35 years old in good health and CMV-seropositive. The rearrangement links TRBV6-1 to TRBJ1-5, with 11 bases that match TRBD1. This CDR3 is CASRGDRGMRQPQHF. The CDR3 bases are TGTGCCAGCAGGGGGGACAGGGGGATGCGTCAGCCCCAGCATTTT.